A selection of T cell receptor beta chains follows, all from one sample in a study of control samples from healthy donors and cancer patients. The method was immunoSEQ multiplex PCR; TCRdb's version includes in-frame clones alone and lacks a portion of them. The table has approximately 110,000 clones, more than 85% seen once. The source material was blood. These receptors came from a woman younger than 35 in good health. CDR3s include the opening cysteine and the closing phenylalanine or tryptophan.

>TRBV19
CASNMGRNTGELFF
>TRBV19
CASSMGTGNYGYTF
>TRBV15
CATRLVEGGPIRYTF
>TRBV5-1
CASSLLSVGQGAPGGYTF
>TRBV11-2
CASSLSQYEQYF
>TRBV19
CASSVVRNQPQHF
>TRBV30
CACRDFYEQYF
>TRBV5-1
CASSLQPSTDTQYF
>TRBV19
CASSMTRRSQLHLNTEAFF
>TRBV7-2
CASSPQGSSSYEQYF
>TRBV24-1
CATSDTSGTGLPFF
>TRBV4-2
CASGRLGLQETQYF
>TRBV19
CASSMESGNTIYF
>TRBV2
CASSGDTPRAFF
>TRBV19
CASSMPLPGDKNTEAFF
>TRBV18
CASSLQTGVETQYF
>TRBV20-1
CSASSAGSGSYNEQFF
>TRBV20-1
CSASRLDEQYF
>TRBV5-6
CASSLAQGPYTDTQYF
>TRBV28
CASSDRVWYSNQPQHF